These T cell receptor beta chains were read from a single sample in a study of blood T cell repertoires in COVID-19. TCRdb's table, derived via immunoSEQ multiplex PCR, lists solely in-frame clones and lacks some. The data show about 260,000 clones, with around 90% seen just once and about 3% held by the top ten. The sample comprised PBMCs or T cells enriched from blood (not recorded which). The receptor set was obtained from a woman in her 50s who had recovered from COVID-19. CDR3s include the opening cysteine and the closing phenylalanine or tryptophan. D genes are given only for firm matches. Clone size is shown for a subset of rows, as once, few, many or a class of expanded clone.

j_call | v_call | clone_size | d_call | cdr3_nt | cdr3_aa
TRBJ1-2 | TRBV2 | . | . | TGTGCCAGCAGTAACAGGGTTGGCTACACCTTC | CASSNRVGYTF
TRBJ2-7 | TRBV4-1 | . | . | TGCGCCAGCAGCCAAGTAACACAGACTAACTCCTACGAGCAGTACTTC | CASSQVTQTNSYEQYF
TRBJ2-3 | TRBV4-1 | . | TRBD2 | TGCGCCAGCAGCCAAGAAGGGGTAGCGGGAGATACGCAGTATTTT | CASSQEGVAGDTQYF
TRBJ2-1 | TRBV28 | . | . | TGTGCCAGCAGTTTGGAACGACGGGTGAATGAGCAGTTCTTC | CASSLERRVNEQFF
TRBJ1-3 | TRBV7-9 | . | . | TGTGCCAGCAGCTTAGGCGCGGAAGCTGGAAACACCATATATTTT | CASSLGAEAGNTIYF
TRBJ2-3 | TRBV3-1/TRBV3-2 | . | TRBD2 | TGTGCCAGCAGCCAACGAGGTAGCGGGAGCGCAGATACGCAGTATTTT | CASSQRGSGSADTQYF
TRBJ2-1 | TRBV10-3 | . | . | TGTGCCATCGGGGGAGGCAATGAGCAGTTCTTC | CAIGGGNEQFF
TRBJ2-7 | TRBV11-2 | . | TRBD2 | TGTGCCAGCAGCTCAGGGACTAGCAATAGCGAGCAGTACTTC | CASSSGTSNSEQYF
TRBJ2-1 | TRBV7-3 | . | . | TGTGCCAGCAGCTCTAGCCGGAGCTCCTACAATGAGCAGTTCTTC | CASSSSRSSYNEQFF
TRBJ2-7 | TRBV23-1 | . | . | TGCGCCCGATCGGGAGTTCCCCCTCCCTACGAGCAGTACTTC | CARSGVPPPYEQYF
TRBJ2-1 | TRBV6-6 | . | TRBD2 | TGTGCCAGCAGTCCGGGGACTAGCGGGTGGTACAATGAGCAGTTCTTC | CASSPGTSGWYNEQFF
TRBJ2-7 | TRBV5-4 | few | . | TGTGCCAGCAGCTTGGCCGCGGGACGCCTGCCTACCGAGCAGTACTTC | CASSLAAGRLPTEQYF
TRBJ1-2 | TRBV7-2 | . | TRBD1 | TGTGCCAGCAGCGACGGGACAGGGTATGGCTACACCTTC | CASSDGTGYGYTF
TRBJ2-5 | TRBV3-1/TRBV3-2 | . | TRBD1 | TGTGCCAGCAGCCAAGAGCGGACAGGGGGCAGTGAGACCCAGTACTTC | CASSQERTGGSETQYF
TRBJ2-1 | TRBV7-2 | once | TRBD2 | TGTGCCAGCAGCTTAGGGCGGGAGGGCTACAATGAGCAGTTCTTC | CASSLGREGYNEQFF
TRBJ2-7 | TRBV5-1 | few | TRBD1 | TGCGCCAGCAGCTTAGGGACAGGTATCGAGCAGTACTTC | CASSLGTGIEQYF
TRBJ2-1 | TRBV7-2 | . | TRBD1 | TGTGCCAGCAGCTTGGGACAGGGTTACAATGAGCAGTTCTTC | CASSLGQGYNEQFF
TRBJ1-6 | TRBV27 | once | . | TGTGCCAGCAGTCCGAGGGTTGGGCAAGATAATTCACCCCTCCACTTT | CASSPRVGQDNSPLHF
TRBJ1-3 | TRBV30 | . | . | TGTGCCTGTCAAGCCTTCTCTGGAAACACCATATATTTT | CACQAFSGNTIYF
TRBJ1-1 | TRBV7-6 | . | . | TGTGCCAGCAGCTTAGAAGGGGGGGCAGCTTTCTTT | CASSLEGGAAFF
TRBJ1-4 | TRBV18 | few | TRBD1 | TGTGCCAGCTCACCAGTACAGGGGGCGACTAATGAAAAACTGTTTTTT | CASSPVQGATNEKLFF
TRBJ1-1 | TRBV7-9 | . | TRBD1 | TGTGCCAGCAGCAGGGACAGGAACACTGAAGCTTTCTTT | CASSRDRNTEAFF
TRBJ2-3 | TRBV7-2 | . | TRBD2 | TGTGCCAGCAGCCTTCTAGCGGGAGTGACAGATACGCAGTATTTT | CASSLLAGVTDTQYF
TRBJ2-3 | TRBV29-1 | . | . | TGCAGCGTTGCCGAGCATACGCAGTATTTT | CSVAEHTQYF
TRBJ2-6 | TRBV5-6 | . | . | TGTGCCAGCAGCTTGGCCGGGGTTTTCTTGGCCAACGTCCTGACTTTC | CASSLAGVFLANVLTF
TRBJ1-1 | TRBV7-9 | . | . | TGTGCCAGCAGCTTTGAGGGGAACACTGAAGCTTTCTTT | CASSFEGNTEAFF
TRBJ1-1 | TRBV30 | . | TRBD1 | TGTGCCTGGAGTCGGAGGGACAGGGGGCAGGTCACTGAAGCTTTCTTT | CAWSRRDRGQVTEAFF
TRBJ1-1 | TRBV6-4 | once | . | TGTGCCAGCAGTGCTAAGCCGGGGAACACTGAAGCTTTCTTT | CASSAKPGNTEAFF
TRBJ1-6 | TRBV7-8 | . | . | TGTGCCAGCAGCCCGAGTGTCAATTCACCCCTCCACTTT | CASSPSVNSPLHF
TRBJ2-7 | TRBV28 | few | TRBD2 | TGTGCCAGCAGTATGGCGGGACTAGCGGGGAAGGGGCCTAGCTCCTACGAGCAGTACTTC | CASSMAGLAGKGPSSYEQYF
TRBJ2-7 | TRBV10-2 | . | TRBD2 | TGCGCCAGCACTGCCCGCGTGGCTAGCGGGAACAGCGAGCAGTACTTC | CASTARVASGNSEQYF
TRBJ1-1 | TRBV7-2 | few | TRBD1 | TGTGCCAGCAGCCTAATCACAGGGGTTATGAACACTGAAGCTTTCTTT | CASSLITGVMNTEAFF
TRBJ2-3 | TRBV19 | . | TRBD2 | TGTGCCAGTCGAGAGACTAGCGGGTCCTCAGATACGCAGTATTTT | CASRETSGSSDTQYF
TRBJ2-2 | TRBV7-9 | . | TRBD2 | TGTGCCAGCAGCCGACGCTCCGGGACTAGCGGGAGAAACACCGGGGAGCTGTTTTTT | CASSRRSGTSGRNTGELFF
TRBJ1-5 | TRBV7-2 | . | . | TGTGCCAGCAGCTTAGCCGGGAGCAATCAGCCCCAGCATTTT | CASSLAGSNQPQHF
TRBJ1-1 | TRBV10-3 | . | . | TGTGCCATCAGGCGGACAGAGAACGCTGAAGCTTTCTTT | CAIRRTENAEAFF
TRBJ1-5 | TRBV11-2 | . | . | TGTGCCAGCAGCTTAGGCCCGGGTCAGCCCCAGCATTTT | CASSLGPGQPQHF
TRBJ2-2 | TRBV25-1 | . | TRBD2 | TGTGCCAGCAGAGGACTAGCGGGGAACACCGGGGAGCTGTTTTTT | CASRGLAGNTGELFF
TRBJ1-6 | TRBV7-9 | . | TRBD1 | TGTGCCAGCATCGGGACAGGGACTAATTCACCCCTCCACTTT | CASIGTGTNSPLHF
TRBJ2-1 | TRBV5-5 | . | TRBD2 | TGTGCCAGCACCTATGATGCTAGCGGGAGCAATGAGCAGTTCTTC | CASTYDASGSNEQFF
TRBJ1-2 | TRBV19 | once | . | TGTGCCAGTAGCACCGGTCAGACTACAACCGGAAGCACCTTC | CASSTGQTTTGSTF
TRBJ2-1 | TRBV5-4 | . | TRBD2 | TGTGCCAGCAGCCCAAGTAGCGGGAGCGATGAGCAGTTCTTC | CASSPSSGSDEQFF
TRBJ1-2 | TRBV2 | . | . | TGTGCCAGCAGTGGAAACAGGGTAACTAACTATGGCTACACCTTC | CASSGNRVTNYGYTF
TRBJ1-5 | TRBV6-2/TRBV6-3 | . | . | TGTGCCAGCAGTTACGTACAGATCTACCAGCCCCAGCATTTT | CASSYVQIYQPQHF